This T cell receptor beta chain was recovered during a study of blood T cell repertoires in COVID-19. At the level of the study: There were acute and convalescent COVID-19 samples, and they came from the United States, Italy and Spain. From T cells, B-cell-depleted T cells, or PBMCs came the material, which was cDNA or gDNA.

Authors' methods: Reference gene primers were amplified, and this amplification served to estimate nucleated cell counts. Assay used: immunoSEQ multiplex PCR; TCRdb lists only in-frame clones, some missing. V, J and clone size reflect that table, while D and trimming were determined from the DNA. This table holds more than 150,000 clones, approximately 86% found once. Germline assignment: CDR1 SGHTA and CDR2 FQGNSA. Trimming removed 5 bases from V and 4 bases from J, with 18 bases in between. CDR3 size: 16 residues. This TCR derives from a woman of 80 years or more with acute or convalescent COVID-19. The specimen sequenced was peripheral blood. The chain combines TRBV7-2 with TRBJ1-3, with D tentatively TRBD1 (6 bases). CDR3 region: CASSATVTGLGNTIYF. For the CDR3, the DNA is TGTGCCAGCAGCGCTACCGTTACAGGGTTGGGAAACACCATATATTTT.